The text below deals with one T cell receptor beta chain. Its antigen remains unidentified. These data belong to a study of T cell repertoires in cytomegalovirus infection. Study summary: Matching HLA type and CMV infection were both indicated by public TCR beta signatures.

TCRdb re-derived calls from the reads in MiXCR, one entry per CDR3 protein. The data contain fewer than 1,000,000 distinct CDR3 sequences, roughly 30% of them singletons. This sample comprised cultured CD8+ T cells from PBMCs, obtained from culture after CMV antigen stimulation. The sequence was obtained from a human donor in good health (CMV status not recorded). Some clones in this sample may be carry-over from other donors' samples.

The CDR3 sequence is CSVESVDRRLLGYTF. In nucleotides, the CDR3 is TGCAGCGTCGAAAGTGTGGACAGGCGCCTCCTCGGCTACACCTTC. The V and J genes are TRBV29-1 and TRBJ1-2; TRBD1 agrees at 7 bases. CDR1 and CDR2 (germline): SQVTM, ANQGSEA. CDR3 length equals 15 residues. Unmatched junction bases numbered 18, after V lost 6 bases and J lost 8 bases.